This record concerns one TCR beta chain sequence. This record belongs to a study of blood T cell repertoires in COVID-19. On the study more broadly: PBMCs, B-cell-depleted T cells, or T cells were the source of the cDNA or gDNA that made up the material.

As originally analysed: Amplification with reference gene primers provided the estimates of nucleated cell counts. Here immunoSEQ multiplex PCR was the method, and the copy in TCRdb shows in-frame clones only, minus some. D and trimming were read from the DNA, whereas the V and J calls and clone size are those reported in that table. The table has fewer than 400,000 clones, over 70% seen once. What the recovered Cohort 3 donors had was two negative PCRs, clearance, or symptom resolution. Sequenced material: PBMCs or T cells enriched from blood (not recorded which). The source of this sequence is a man aged 30-40 years who had recovered from COVID-19.

The CDR3 sequence: CASSLVGATNEKLFF. The CDR3 region has the DNA TGCGCCAGCAGCTTGGTGGGGGCTACTAATGAAAAACTGTTTTTT. This chain connects TRBV5-1 to TRBJ1-4, with D possibly matching TRBD1 (6 bases). Germline CDR1 reads SGHRS; CDR2 reads YFSETQ. The ends were cut back, 0 bases at V and 2 bases at J, with 8 bases in the middle. The CDR3 extends over 15 amino acids.